This is a list of T cell receptor beta chains from one sample in a study of blood T cell repertoires in COVID-19. TCRdb keeps only in-frame clones here, not all; method: immunoSEQ multiplex PCR. The data show 55,000 to 65,000 clones, with 87% seen just once and 6.9% held by the top ten. Sequencing was performed on peripheral blood. All receptors come from a man in his fifties or sixties with active or convalescent COVID-19. CDR3s include the opening cysteine and the closing phenylalanine or tryptophan. D genes are given only for firm matches. Clone size is stated in some rows and not others, as once, few, many or a class when expanded.

>TRBD1|.|TRBV28|TRBJ1-6
TGTGCCAGCAGCCCGGACAGGGTAGGGAATTCACCCCTCCACTTT
CASSPDRVGNSPLHF
>.|.|TRBV19|TRBJ1-6
TGTGCCAGTAGTATAGTGAACAGCCCGAATTCACCCCTCCACTTT
CASSIVNSPNSPLHF
>TRBD2|.|TRBV5-6|TRBJ2-1
TGTGCCAGCAGCTCCCGACTAGCGGGAGTTTATGAGCAGTTCTTC
CASSSRLAGVYEQFF
>.|few|TRBV5-4|TRBJ2-7
TGTGCCAGCAGCTTGAACAGGGAAGACGAGCAGTACTTC
CASSLNREDEQYF
>.|.|TRBV28|TRBJ2-2
TGTGCCAGCAGTCCGGAGGAGCAGAACACCGGGGAGCTGTTTTTT
CASSPEEQNTGELFF
>TRBD1|.|TRBV10-1|TRBJ2-7
TGCGCCAGCAGTGCCGGACAGGGGGCGTACTACGAGCAGTACTTC
CASSAGQGAYYEQYF
>.|once|TRBV28|TRBJ1-5
TGTGCCAGCAGTTGGTCGGAGGGGCAGCCCCAGCATTTT
CASSWSEGQPQHF
>TRBD2|.|TRBV25-1|TRBJ2-7
TGTGCCAGCAGTGAATCTAGCGGGAGACCCGAGCAGTACTTC
CASSESSGRPEQYF
>TRBD1|.|TRBV27|TRBJ1-3
TGTGCCAGCAGTCAACAGGGGTCTGGAAACACCATATATTTT
CASSQQGSGNTIYF
>.|.|TRBV6-5|TRBJ1-2
TGTGCCAGCAGTTACGGGGGGGCTCCGGGTGGCTACACCTTC
CASSYGGAPGGYTF
>TRBD2|.|TRBV18|TRBJ2-1
TGTGCCAGCTCACCCGGACTAGCGGTACCCAATGAGCAGTTCTTC
CASSPGLAVPNEQFF
>.|.|TRBV19|TRBJ2-1
TGTGCCAGTCAACCCCAGGGCCTCTCCTACAATGAGCAGTTCTTC
CASQPQGLSYNEQFF
>TRBD1|.|TRBV28|TRBJ2-1
TGTGCCAGCAGCATCCGGGACAGTAGCTCCTACAATGAGCAGTTCTTC
CASSIRDSSSYNEQFF